Below, 21 T cell receptor beta chains from the same sample are listed, as sequenced in a study of regulatory T cells in long-lasting Graves disease. CDR3-region Arm-PCR and iRepertoire HTBI primers produced the TCR beta libraries. TCRdb redid the calling of the multiplex PCR reads with MiXCR, one entry per CDR3 protein. The data contain 300,000 to 450,000 distinct CDR3 sequences, roughly 15% of them seen just once; the ten biggest clones take up around a fifth. The sample's time point: newly diagnosed GD, antithyroid drugs for less than 3 months. Generation of the TCR library employed RNA extracted from PBMCs. Material: peripheral blood mononuclear cells (PBMCs), obtained at new diagnosis, from a patient treated with antithyroid drugs. Source of these receptors: a female donor with Graves disease.

A few counts support this clonotype. The rearrangement links TRBV4-3 to TRBJ2-1; TRBD2 is a possible D gene (5 bases). The CDR3 loop spans 13 amino acids. Germline CDR1 and CDR2: LGHNA and YSLEER. V was shortened by 0 bases and J by 15 bases, with 15 bases between the two germline ends. The CDR3 region is CASSQELRTRGFF. The CDR3 DNA sequence: TGCGCCAGCAGCCAAGAATTGAGGACTCGAGGGTTCTTC.

This clonotype has only a few counts. It may be a read error: a sequence one base away is much more abundant. The V and J genes are TRBV27 and TRBJ1-2, with a tentative D call TRBD1 (6 bases). V lost 5 bases and J lost 8, with 18 bases in between. CDR3 length equals 14 residues. Per germline, CDR1 MNHEY and CDR2 SMNVEV (reference sequence). As DNA, the CDR3 is TGTGCCAGCAGTACAGGGCAGAGATCTTCGGGCTACACCTTC. Encoded protein: CASSTGQRSSGYTF.

This clonotype was detected a few times. This clone may be a read error of a much larger clone one base away. The chain carries TRBV20-1 and TRBJ2-1, with D unresolved. This CDR3 contains 15 residues. The V gene's germline CDR1 is DFQATT and CDR2 SNEGSKA (reference sequence). This CDR3 is CRANDPETEAYEQFF. CDR3 nucleotide sequence: TGCAGAGCAAACGACCCAGAGACCGAGGCTTATGAGCAGTTCTTC.

This clonotype occurred many times. The V and J genes are TRBV24-1 and TRBJ2-1, with 8 bases matching TRBD2. Unmatched junction bases numbered 5, after V lost 2 bases and J lost 6 bases. In germline, CDR1 is KGHDR, CDR2 SFDVKD. This CDR3 has 15 amino acids. As DNA, the CDR3 is TGTGCCACCAGTGATTCACGGCGGGAGGCCAATGAGCAGTTCTTC. This codes for CATSDSRREANEQFF.

This clonotype came up a few times. The rearrangement uses TRBV13 and TRBJ1-1; D is uncertain. Looked up from germline, CDR1 is PRHDT and CDR2 is FYEKMQ (reference sequence). CDR3 size: 11 residues. V was cut by 1 base and J by 6 bases, with 3 bases left in between. In DNA form, the CDR3 reads TGTGCCAGCAGCTTAGAGGCTGAAGCTTTCTTT. Its translation is CASSLEAEAFF.

J is TRBJ2-7 and V is TRBV6-5; TRBD2 matches 11 bases. The germline V gene has CDR1 MNHEY and CDR2 SVGAGI. This CDR3 is 16 amino acids long. The ends lost 0 bases at V and 3 bases at J; junction bases unmatched: 4. The CDR3 DNA reads as TGTGCCAGCAGTTACTCGGCGACTAGCGGGATCTACGAGCAGTACTTC. Amino acid sequence: CASSYSATSGIYEQYF.

This clonotype has a count of ten or more. V gene TRBV28 combines with J gene TRBJ1-5; 9 positions agree with TRBD1. The CDR3 has 16 amino acids. V shed 8 bases and J 4 bases; nucleotides not matched to a gene: 12. Germline CDR1 is MDHEN and CDR2 is SYDVKM. The CDR3 DNA follows: TGTGCCAGCGCCATACCGGGACAGGGAGAAAATCAGCCCCAGCATTTT. Encoded protein: CASAIPGQGENQPQHF.

In its sample, this clonotype was seen a few times. The chain employs TRBV20-1 and TRBJ1-4; D perhaps matches TRBD1 (6 bases). The V end was cut by 0 bases, the J end by 6 bases, with 14 bases between. The CDR3 runs 15 residues. CDR1 and CDR2 from the germline V gene are DFQATT and SNEGSKA (reference sequence). In DNA, the CDR3 is TGCAGTGCTAGAGATAAAGGACAGCCATATGAAAAACTGTTTTTT. Protein product: CSARDKGQPYEKLFF.

Ten or more counts support this clonotype. The chain has TRBV7-2 and TRBJ1-2; tentative D call: TRBD1 (5 bases). CDR3 length: 15 amino acids. Trimming left V 5 bases short and J 8 bases short, with 21 bases between. From germline, CDR1 is SGHTA and CDR2 FQGNSA. CDR3 DNA sequence: TGTGCCAGCAGCCTCAACCCGTCGGGGCGAAACGGCTACACCTTC. Protein sequence: CASSLNPSGRNGYTF.

V and J are TRBV5-6 and TRBJ1-5; 7 bases are a match to TRBD1. The CDR3 covers 15 residues. CDR1 and CDR2 (germline): SGHDT, YYEEEE. The trim removed 5 bases at V and 4 bases at J, leaving 9 bases unmatched. The CDR3 nucleotides read TGTGCCAGCAGTATGACAGGGATCTCAAATCAGCCCCAGCATTTT. Translated: CASSMTGISNQPQHF.

Remarks on this clonotype: A much larger clone lies a single base off, so this may be a read error. J is TRBJ2-5 and V is TRBV29-1; D is possibly TRBD1 (6 bases). Trimming removed 4 bases from V and 1 base from J, with 13 bases in between. CDR1 is SQVTM and CDR2 is ANQGSEA in the germline V gene. CDR3 length: 14 residues. The CDR3, as DNA: TGCAGCGTTGGAGGGACAAACGTCCAAGAGACCCAGTACTTC. Translation gives CSVGGTNVQETQYF.

This clonotype was detected only a few times. V usage is TRBV10-2 and J usage is TRBJ2-1; 12 bases match TRBD1. J gave up 12 bases and V 3 bases, and 12 bases lay outside the gene matches. The germline CDR1 and CDR2 sequences are WSHSY and SAAADI. This CDR3 region has 16 residues. CDR3 bases: TGCGCCAGCAGTGATTTTAGTGGGACAGGGGGCCTTGCGCAGTTCTTC. Translating it yields CASSDFSGTGGLAQFF.

This clonotype was recorded at least ten times. The chain recombines TRBV6-1 with TRBJ1-2; D possibly corresponds to TRBD1 (6 bases). CDR1 and CDR2 (germline): MNHNS, SASEGT. The CDR3 length is 15 residues. The V and J ends lost 5 bases and 3 bases respectively, with 16 bases between them. CDR3 amino acids: CASSTREGVHYGYTF. CDR3 DNA: TGTGCCAGCAGTACCCGGGAGGGGGTCCACTATGGCTACACCTTC.

This clonotype was observed at least ten times. The rearrangement uses TRBV5-6 and TRBJ2-4; TRBD2 is a possible D gene (6 bases). With 0 bases removed from V and 1 base from J, the gap between germline ends came to 17 bases. The CDR3 totals 18 residues. Per germline, CDR1 SGHDT and CDR2 YYEEEE. Written as DNA, the CDR3 is TGTGCCAGCAGCTTGGGAGACGCGTGGGGGGAGGCCAAAAACATTCAGTACTTC. Its protein is CASSLGDAWGEAKNIQYF. Based on the CDR3 plus reference TRBV5-6 and TRBJ2-4, the full variable domain is DAGVTQSPTHLIKTRGQQVTLRCSPKSGHDTVSWYQQALGQGPQFIFQYYEEEERQRGNFPDRFSGHQFPNYSSELNVNALLLGDSALYLCASSLGDAWGEAKNIQYFGAGTRLSVL.

In this sample, this clonotype turned up many times. The V gene is TRBV6-2 or TRBV6-3, the J gene TRBJ2-1, with TRBD2 matching over 13 bases. The V gene's germline CDR1 is MNHEY and CDR2 SVGEGT. CDR3 length: 20 residues. V lost 1 base, J lost 2 bases, and 11 bases stayed unmatched. Here the CDR3 DNA reads TGTGCCAGCAGTTACTTTAAAGGGACTAGCGGGATCCCCACCTACAATGAGCAGTTCTTC. Protein product: CASSYFKGTSGIPTYNEQFF.

This clonotype has at least ten counts. The chain recombines TRBV11-2 with TRBJ2-1; D gene uncertain. Germline values: CDR1 SGHAT, CDR2 FQNNGV. The CDR3 loop spans 12 amino acids. V was pared by 1 base and J by 8 bases, with 6 bases between. CDR3 DNA sequence: TGTGCCAGCAGCTTAGTGGTCCATGAGCAGTTCTTC. Translating it yields CASSLVVHEQFF.

This clonotype showed up many times. The rearrangement links TRBV7-9 to TRBJ2-1; D call uncertain. Trimming stripped 0 bases from V and 5 bases from J, with 8 bases between. Germline V gives CDR1 SEHNR, CDR2 FQNEAQ (reference sequence). This CDR3 region has 14 residues. CDR3 protein: CASSLALGHNEQFF. The CDR3 nucleotides are TGTGCCAGCAGCTTAGCGCTAGGACACAATGAGCAGTTCTTC.

This clonotype was picked up many times. The gene calls are TRBV29-1 and TRBJ1-2, with D perhaps TRBD1 (5 bases). V lost 6 bases to trimming and J lost 0 bases, with 11 bases between them. The CDR3 is made up of 13 amino acids. From germline, CDR1 is SQVTM and CDR2 ANQGSEA. CDR3 in amino acids: CSVRTMTNYGYTF. DNA for the CDR3: TGCAGCGTCCGGACAATGACTAACTATGGCTACACCTTC.

This clonotype was seen repeatedly, ten times or more. J is TRBJ1-2 and V is TRBV24-1; 7 bases are a match to TRBD1. Trimming cost V 10 bases and J 5 bases; bases outside gene matches: 6. The CDR3 is 12 amino acids. CDR1 and CDR2 (germline): KGHDR, SFDVKD. CDR3 in amino acids: CATTTGDYGYTF. Written as DNA, the CDR3 is TGTGCCACGACTACAGGGGATTATGGCTACACCTTC.

This clonotype was detected ten times or more. The genes are TRBV19 and TRBJ1-5; 8 bases match TRBD1. Trimming cost V 3 bases and J 0 bases; bases outside gene matches: 10. The V gene's germline CDR1 is LNHDA and CDR2 SQIVND (reference sequence). The CDR3 is made up of 18 amino acids. CDR3 sequence reads: CASSIDGQGGNSNQPQHF. The DNA for the CDR3 is TGTGCCAGTAGTATTGATGGACAGGGAGGAAATAGCAATCAGCCCCAGCATTTT. Full variable domain (rest looked up from reference TRBV19 and TRBJ1-5): DGGITQSPKYLFRKEGQNVTLSCEQNLNHDAMYWYRQDPGQGLRLIYYSQIVNDFQKGDIAEGYSVSREKKESFPLTVTSAQKNPTAFYLCASSIDGQGGNSNQPQHFGDGTRLSIL.

This clonotype was detected many times. The chain carries TRBV3-1 and TRBJ2-5, with D hard to call. V was shortened by 4 bases and J by 5 bases, with 17 bases between the two germline ends. This CDR3 spans 15 amino acids. Germline V gene sequence: CDR1 LGHDT, CDR2 YNNKEL (reference sequence). The CDR3 nucleotides read TGTGCCAGCAGCCTACAGATCCTTACCATTGAGACCCAGTACTTC. Amino acids: CASSLQILTIETQYF.